These 11 T cell receptor beta chains were sequenced from one sample in a study of T cell repertoires in cytomegalovirus infection. Antigens of these TCRs are unknown. TCRdb analysed the reads with MiXCR anew, one entry per CDR3 protein. Of approximately 1,000,000 distinct CDR3 sequences in the sample, under 40% were seen once. Sequences were derived from cultured CD8+ T cells from PBMCs, sampled from culture after CMV antigen stimulation. All receptors derive from a human donor in good health (CMV status not recorded). Some clones in this sample may be carry-over from other donors' samples.

This clonotype was detected a few times. Here the CDR3 DNA reads TGTGCCACCAGTGATTTTGAGGGGGGAACCACAGATACGCAGTATTTT. Its translation: CATSDFEGGTTDTQYF. The chain carries TRBV24-1 and TRBJ2-3; D could derive from TRBD1 or TRBD2 (6 bases each). CDR1 is KGHDR and CDR2 is SFDVKD in the germline V gene. V was pared by 1 base and J by 2 bases, with 12 bases between. The CDR3 runs to 16 residues.

The J gene is TRBJ1-3, the V gene TRBV11-2; possibly TRBD1 for D (5 bases). Germline-derived CDR1 and CDR2 are SGHAT and FQNNGV. The V end was cut by 4 bases, the J end by 4 bases, with 8 bases between. The CDR3 consists of 13 residues. The CDR3 region is CASSSGLGNTIYF. The DNA of the CDR3 is TGTGCCAGCAGCTCGGGACTAGGAAACACCATATATTTT.

In its sample, this clonotype was seen a few times. V gene TRBV7-9 combines with J gene TRBJ2-1, with TRBD1 matching 8 bases. CDR1 is SEHNR, CDR2 FQNEAQ, per germline (reference sequence). The CDR3 runs to 15 residues. V shed 5 bases, J shed 2 bases, and the junction held 5 bases outside the gene matches. The CDR3 DNA reads as TGTGCCAGCAGCCCGGACAGGGTCCCCTACAATGAGCAGTTCTTC. Encoded protein: CASSPDRVPYNEQFF.

A word on this clonotype: One base away lies a much larger clone, so this may be a sequencing read error. This chain joins TRBV12-3 or TRBV12-4 and TRBJ1-1; D is unclear. V lost 3 bases to trimming and J lost 0 bases, with 20 bases between them. This CDR3 has 18 residues. The CDR3 coding sequence is TGTGCCAGCAGTTTCGACAAGCCGCTATTCCTCATGAACACTGAAGCTTTCTTT. Protein sequence: CASSFDKPLFLMNTEAFF.

This clonotype was found a few times. The J gene is TRBJ1-2, the V gene TRBV12-3 or TRBV12-4; D gene ambiguous. V gave up 6 bases and J gave up 1 base, with 12 bases separating them. The length of the CDR3 is 14 residues. CDR3 DNA: TGTGCCAGCAGCTCTCGTCCGTATAACTATGGCTACACCTTC. It translates to CASSSRPYNYGYTF.

This clonotype was found many times. The chain joins TRBV7-6 to TRBJ2-3; 8 nucleotides agree with TRBD2. This CDR3 has 15 amino acids. V lost 5 bases and J lost 0; bases outside the gene matches: 4. The V gene's germline CDR1 is SGHVS and CDR2 FNYEAQ. CDR3 in amino acids: CASSQRGGSTDTQYF. CDR3 DNA: TGTGCCAGCAGCCAACGGGGGGGCAGCACAGATACGCAGTATTTT.

This clonotype was recorded a few times. CDR3 sequence (DNA): TGTGCCAGCAGCACCGGGACTAGCGGACTCCACCAAGAGACCCAGTACTTC. Translation gives CASSTGTSGLHQETQYF. This chain joins TRBV13 and TRBJ2-5, with TRBD2 identical over 11 bases. Germline CDR1 is PRHDT and CDR2 is FYEKMQ (reference sequence). The CDR3 has 17 amino acids. Trimming removed 5 bases from V and 0 bases from J; junction bases left unmatched: 8.

This clonotype was seen ten or more times. A read error may produce the germline difference seen at one junction end. This chain links TRBV7-9 with TRBJ2-5; 10 nucleotides line up with TRBD2. Germline-derived CDR1 and CDR2 are SEHNR and FQNEAQ (reference sequence). The CDR3 is 14 residues long. For the CDR3, the DNA is TGTGCCAGCAGCCTAGCGGGAGATCAAGAGACCCAGTACTTC. Translation gives CASSLAGDQETQYF. Full variable domain (rest looked up from reference TRBV7-9 and TRBJ2-5): DTGVSQNPRHKITKRGQNVTFRCDPISEHNRLYWYRQTLGQGPEFLTYFQNEAQLEKSRLLSDRFSAERPKGSFSTLEIQRTEQGDSAMYLCASSLAGDQETQYFGPGTRLLVL.

This clonotype appeared many times. This sequence joins TRBV12-3 or TRBV12-4 and TRBJ1-1; tentative D call: TRBD1 (6 bases). This CDR3 is built from 15 residues. The V and J ends lost 2 bases and 0 bases respectively, with 10 bases between them. CDR3 nucleotide sequence: TGTGCCAGCAGTTTAAGGGGACACATGAACACTGAAGCTTTCTTT. Translation gives CASSLRGHMNTEAFF.

This clonotype was observed a few times. The chain combines TRBV3-1 with TRBJ1-2, with D possibly matching TRBD1 (6 bases). The V gene lost 2 bases and the J gene lost 6 bases, with 16 bases spanning the gap. Germline CDR1 reads LGHDT; CDR2 reads YNNKEL (reference sequence). The CDR3 loop spans 15 amino acids. CDR3 coding DNA: TGTGCCAGCAGCCAATTCAGGGGCCTGAGGCATGGCTACACCTTC. This translates into CASSQFRGLRHGYTF.

This clonotype was seen a handful of times. The rearrangement uses TRBV7-9 and TRBJ2-1; 11 nucleotides line up with TRBD1. After removal of 6 bases from V and 4 bases from J, the junction contained 5 bases not matched to a gene. Germline CDR1 and CDR2: SEHNR and FQNEAQ (reference sequence). The length of the CDR3 is 15 residues. The CDR3 DNA is TGTGCCAGCAGTATGGGGACAGGGGGATACAATGAGCAGTTCTTC. Residues: CASSMGTGGYNEQFF.